Below are 15 T cell receptor beta chains sequenced from a single sample in a study of a mutant IDH1 vaccine in newly diagnosed glioma. Method: immunoSEQ multiplex PCR; TCRdb's copy keeps in-frame clones and lacks some. Here the sample spans 42,000 or so clones, roughly four fifths being singletons. Antigens of these TCRs are unknown. Time point of the sample: week 35, safety follow-up. Mutant IDH1 20-mer peptide, at 300 ug, made up each vaccine dose, with topical imiquimod. The material was PBMCs, obtained from a glioma patient whose treatment included an IDH1 peptide vaccine. The receptors were sampled from a woman aged 45-59 years with glioma.

The chain carries TRBV10-3 and TRBJ1-5; perhaps TRBD1 as D (5 bases). The germline V gene has CDR1 ENHRY and CDR2 SYGVKD. The CDR3 contains 13 residues. Trimming stripped 8 bases from V and 5 bases from J, with 13 bases between. The CDR3 DNA reads TGTGCCATCGCGCAGGGTAGTCATCAGCCCCAGCATTTT. It translates to CAIAQGSHQPQHF.

The chain has TRBV5-8 and TRBJ2-7; 7 positions match TRBD1. V dropped 4 bases and J dropped 9; count of bases not matched to a gene: 16. From germline, CDR1 is SGHTS and CDR2 YDEGEE. The CDR3 consists of 15 residues. This CDR3 is CASSLRTGKLRGQYF. CDR3 in DNA: TGTGCCAGCAGCCTACGGACAGGAAAGCTACGAGGGCAGTACTTC.

The rearrangement uses TRBV7-9 and TRBJ1-2; TRBD1 might be the D (5 bases). The length of the CDR3 is 13 residues. Looked up from germline, CDR1 is SEHNR and CDR2 is FQNEAQ (reference sequence). The V end lost 5 bases, the J end lost 8 bases, and 15 bases lay between the germline ends. DNA for the CDR3: TGTGCCAGCAGCGCGGGCAGGGAGGGGGGCTACACCTTC. Translated: CASSAGREGGYTF.

This clone was seen more than once but under ten times. The chain recombines TRBV5-1 with TRBJ1-1; D ambiguous. The CDR3 sequence is 14 residues long. Germline V gives CDR1 SGHRS, CDR2 YFSETQ. Trimming removed 1 base at V and 1 base at J, with 8 bases between. The chain's CDR3 is CASSLQTGNTEAFF. CDR3 nucleotides: TGCGCCAGCAGCTTGCAGACGGGGAACACTGAAGCTTTCTTT.

This clone is a singleton in its sample. The chain joins TRBV6-5 to TRBJ1-1; tentative D call: TRBD1 (6 bases). Trimming pared 2 bases from V and 9 bases from J, leaving 19 bases between. Germline V gene lookup returns CDR1 MNHEY and CDR2 SVGAGI. The CDR3 is made up of 15 amino acids. CDR3 sequence (DNA): TGTGCCAGCAGTTACGGGGGCGCGGGGCCCCGTCAAGCTTTCTTT. Translating it yields CASSYGGAGPRQAFF.

CDR3 nucleotides: TGTGCCAGTACATTTTCTAGCGGGGGTAAGGGCACAGATACGCAGTATTTT. It encodes CASTFSSGGKGTDTQYF. The rearrangement joins TRBV19 to TRBJ2-3; 10 bases fit TRBD2. CDR3 length: 17 amino acids. V was clipped by 7 bases and J by 1 base; unmatched bases: 11. Germline assignment: CDR1 LNHDA and CDR2 SQIVND (reference sequence).

The count of this clone is one. The chain joins TRBV7-9 to TRBJ1-6, with 8 bases matching TRBD1. CDR1 is SEHNR, CDR2 FQNEAQ, per germline (reference sequence). V lost 3 bases to trimming and J lost 7 bases; unmatched junction nucleotides: 2. The CDR3 totals 14 residues. The CDR3 DNA sequence: TGTGCCAGCAGCTTTGGACAGGGAAATTCACCCCTCCACTTT. This codes for CASSFGQGNSPLHF.

The rearrangement uses TRBV5-1 and TRBJ1-1; the match to TRBD1 covers 8 bases. Germline assignment: CDR1 SGHRS and CDR2 YFSETQ. The length of the CDR3 is 14 residues. The J segment lost 1 base and the V segment lost 4 bases, leaving 3 bases of the junction unmatched. In DNA, the CDR3 is TGCGCCAGCAGCCTTGGGACAGGGAACACTGAAGCTTTCTTT. It encodes CASSLGTGNTEAFF.

This clone came up a few times. J is TRBJ1-1 and V is TRBV5-1; D gene ambiguous. V lost 4 bases, J lost 6 bases, and 19 bases lay in between. The CDR3 covers 15 residues. Germline CDR1 and CDR2: SGHRS and YFSETQ. CDR3 amino acids: CASSRTSLQEAEAFF. As DNA, the CDR3 is TGCGCCAGCAGCCGAACGTCCCTCCAGGAGGCTGAAGCTTTCTTT. Drawing the rest from reference TRBV5-1 and TRBJ1-1, the complete variable domain is KAGVTQTPRYLIKTRGQQVTLSCSPISGHRSVSWYQQTPGQGLQFLFEYFSETQRNKGNFPGRFSGRQFSNSRSEMNVSTLELGDSALYLCASSRTSLQEAEAFFGQGTRLTVV.

This chain links TRBV27 with TRBJ2-2; D is uncertain. The V gene lost 5 bases and the J gene lost 5 bases, with 12 bases spanning the gap. CDR3 length equals 14 residues. Germline V gene lookup returns CDR1 MNHEY and CDR2 SMNVEV (reference sequence). CDR3 DNA: TGTGCCAGCAGTGGCTCTGGGGTTACCGGGGAGCTGTTTTTT. Protein: CASSGSGVTGELFF.

The chain combines TRBV29-1 with TRBJ1-3; no clear D gene. In germline, CDR1 is SQVTM, CDR2 ANQGSEA. The V and J ends lost 0 bases and 2 bases respectively, with 8 bases between them. This CDR3 is 14 amino acids long. The CDR3 region is CSVEDRLTGNTIYF. In nucleotides, the CDR3 is TGCAGCGTTGAAGATCGGTTGACTGGAAACACCATATATTTT.

The chain links TRBV11-2 to TRBJ2-5; D is possibly TRBD2 (7 bases). There are 16 residues in the CDR3. Trimming shortened V by 5 bases and J by 5 bases, and 21 bases separated the two germline ends. Germline loops: CDR1 SGHAT, CDR2 FQNNGV. The CDR3 loop is CASSPRGGVGLETQYF. CDR3 nucleotides: TGTGCCAGCAGCCCAAGAGGGGGGGTTGGCTTGGAGACCCAGTACTTC. Together with reference TRBV11-2 and TRBJ2-5, the CDR3 gives the full variable domain: EAGVAQSPRYKIIEKRQSVAFWCNPISGHATLYWYQQILGQGPKLLIQFQNNGVVDDSQLPKDRFSAERLKGVDSTLKIQPAKLEDSAVYLCASSPRGGVGLETQYFGPGTRLLVL.

The rearrangement links TRBV18 to TRBJ1-6; no reliable D call. The V and J ends lost 3 bases and 8 bases respectively, with 14 bases between them. Germline CDR1 reads KGHSH; CDR2 reads LQKENI. There are 15 residues in the CDR3. The CDR3 sequence: CASSPVEPRDSPLHF. The CDR3 DNA reads as TGTGCCAGCTCACCGGTAGAGCCCCGTGATTCACCCCTCCACTTT.

The chain has TRBV6-5 and TRBJ1-5, with D unresolved. Germline V gene lookup returns CDR1 MNHEY and CDR2 SVGAGI. There are 12 residues in the CDR3. V gave up 5 bases and J gave up 4 bases, with 6 bases separating them. CDR3 sequence: CASSKKNQPQHF. DNA of the CDR3: TGTGCCAGCAGTAAAAAGAATCAGCCCCAGCATTTT.

The J gene is TRBJ2-2, the V gene TRBV14; unclear D gene. The germline V and J ends were trimmed by 0 bases and 5 bases, with 7 bases remaining between them. Per the germline V gene, CDR1 is SGHDN and CDR2 is FVKESK. The CDR3 contains 14 residues. CDR3 region: CASSQDRVTGELFF. In DNA, the CDR3 is TGTGCCAGCAGCCAAGATCGGGTAACCGGGGAGCTGTTTTTT.